This is a list of T cell receptor beta chains from one sample in a study of T cell changes during pregnancy in multiple sclerosis. Sequencing was performed with immunoSEQ multiplex PCR; in TCRdb, only in-frame clones are kept and a portion is missing. The table lists approximately 70,000 clones, 92% of them singletons, with around 1.5% in the top ten. Sample: peripheral blood, taken in the second trimester of pregnancy. These receptors all stem from a female donor in good health, enrolled as a control in a pregnancy study. Each CDR3 is given with its conserved first and last residue.

cdr3_length	v_call	j_call	cdr3_aa
16	TRBV11-2	TRBJ1-5	CASSSGQGESNQPQHF
13	TRBV7-2	TRBJ2-3	CASSPSPTDTQYF
13	TRBV27	TRBJ2-1	CASAPLTDNEQFF
16	TRBV12-5	TRBJ2-7	CASGFVTSGPSYEQYF
11	TRBV27	TRBJ1-1	CASSSNTEAFF
20	TRBV28	TRBJ2-7	CASSNRSGGFSRRYLSEQYF
11	TRBV6-5	TRBJ1-2	CASRNMDGYTF
15	TRBV5-1	TRBJ2-1	CASSLLASSYNEQFF
17	TRBV7-9	TRBJ2-2	CASSLVASGGRTGELFF
13	TRBV4-1	TRBJ2-7	CASSQDPFLEQYF
15	TRBV6-6	TRBJ2-1	CASSSLAGNYNEQFF
14	TRBV11-2	TRBJ2-1	CASSPQRRGNEQFF
17	TRBV21-1	TRBJ2-5	CASSKDRAGDPKETQYF
16	TRBV18	TRBJ1-4	CASSSVRSQVHEKLFF
14	TRBV6-6	TRBJ2-5	CASSYPSGQETQYF
14	TRBV29-1	TRBJ2-3	CSVEVSGVGGTQYF
18	TRBV2	TRBJ2-1	CASSHQAGPLSSYNEQFF
15	TRBV6-5	TRBJ2-1	CASSHGTSGYNEQFF
14	TRBV7-3	TRBJ1-2	CASSQNTAAGGYTF
15	TRBV7-7	TRBJ2-7	CATTPGTSGPYEQYF
16	TRBV14	TRBJ1-5	CASSHTTGGMDQPQHF
17	TRBV10-3	TRBJ2-1	CAISESNVLRTYNEQFF
15	TRBV7-8	TRBJ2-1	CASSLGAGGSNEQFF
14	TRBV6-1	TRBJ1-1	CASSVHRRNTEAFF
10	TRBV28	TRBJ1-5	CATSPGPQHF
18	TRBV18	TRBJ2-7	CASSPPSPRQGARGEQYF
16	TRBV4-1	TRBJ2-1	CASSQGRASANNEQFF
14	TRBV6-5	TRBJ2-4	CASSYSGQGDIQYF
13	TRBV11-2	TRBJ1-2	CASSLDRDYGYTF
12	TRBV7-9	TRBJ2-7	CASSSPPREQYF
13	TRBV28	TRBJ1-1	CASSSGARTEAFF
12	TRBV28	TRBJ2-7	CATQGQTYEQYF
15	TRBV21-1	TRBJ2-7	CASRGPVGSRGEQYF
14	TRBV6-1	TRBJ2-7	CASSEASGAYEQYF
15	TRBV10-1	TRBJ2-1	CASSVEVSSYNEQFF
13	TRBV2	TRBJ1-1	CASSERLRSGTFF
13	TRBV28	TRBJ2-5	CASSFSGRETQYF
16	TRBV5-1	TRBJ2-1	CASSPRTGVGYNEQFF
13	TRBV5-6	TRBJ1-1	CASSFRLGVEAFF
19	TRBV7-9	TRBJ2-1	CASSPSRGRASGTYNEQFF
15	TRBV4-1	TRBJ2-1	CASSQETGGSDEQFF
15	TRBV28	TRBJ1-2	CASSLSTGDNYGYTF
10	TRBV20-1	TRBJ2-5	CSARRETQYF
13	TRBV5-6	TRBJ1-1	CASSLGRATEAFF
17	TRBV10-3	TRBJ2-6	CAISEFQGRSGANVLTF
15	TRBV7-9	TRBJ2-1	CASSLASGDYNEQFF
14	TRBV6-1	TRBJ2-5	CASTLREDQETQYF
15	TRBV4-1	TRBJ2-7	CASSHLQGGPYEQYF
14	TRBV9	TRBJ1-1	CASSVGGVNTEAFF
13	TRBV6-1	TRBJ2-2	CATSRGDTGELFF
15	TRBV5-5	TRBJ2-1	CASSRLAGTYNEQFF
18	TRBV5-1	TRBJ2-1	CASSSPAGGLLSYNEQFF
15	TRBV11-3	TRBJ2-3	CASSSRTLAADTQYF
14	TRBV29-1	TRBJ2-1	CSVYGHIVYNEQFF
14	TRBV5-6	TRBJ1-1	CASSLAVSNTEAFF
17	TRBV9	TRBJ2-1	CASSDTGTSDSYNEQFF
17	TRBV7-3	TRBJ2-5	CASSFNAGTSGRETQYF
13	TRBV7-6	TRBJ1-1	CASSLAMNTEAFF